Listed below are T cell receptor beta chains from one sample, sequenced in a study of blood T cell repertoires in COVID-19. Produced via immunoSEQ multiplex PCR; TCRdb's table is partial and in-frame only. This table has around 260,000 clones, around four fifths appearing once. Material: peripheral blood. The receptor set was obtained from a man aged 60 to 69 with acute or convalescent COVID-19. Each CDR3 is given with its conserved first and last residue. The D gene is left open where the match is weak. Not every row has a clone size; where given, it reads once, few, many or a size class.

NA,TRBJ2-3,once,TRBV7-7,CASSFPGVLCGETQYF,TGTGCTAGCAGCTTCCCAGGGGTCCTCTGCGGTGAAACGCAGTATTTT
TRBD2,TRBJ2-2,once,TRBV28,CASSFLGLAGGKNTGELFF,TGTGCCAGCAGTTTCTTGGGACTAGCGGGGGGGAAAAACACCGGGGAGCTGTTTTTT
NA,TRBJ1-2,NA,TRBV3-1/TRBV3-2,CASSRRGSVDYGYTF,TGTGCCAGCAGCCGAAGAGGGAGTGTCGACTATGGCTACACCTTC
TRBD1,TRBJ1-2,NA,TRBV29-1,CSGKDRASYGYTF,TGCAGCGGGAAGGACAGGGCCAGTTATGGCTACACCTTC
TRBD1,TRBJ2-1,few,TRBV19,CASSPWTGGNEQFF,TGTGCCAGTAGTCCTTGGACAGGGGGAAATGAGCAGTTCTTC
NA,TRBJ2-7,NA,TRBV7-8,CASSLGLEQYF,TGTGCCAGCAGCTTAGGTCTCGAGCAGTACTTC
NA,TRBJ1-3,NA,TRBV11-2,CASSLAAGNTIYF,TGTGCCAGCAGCTTAGCTGCTGGAAACACCATATATTTT
TRBD1,TRBJ1-2,NA,TRBV10-3,CAISEAGGQNYGYTF,TGTGCCATCAGTGAAGCAGGGGGCCAGAACTATGGCTACACCTTC
NA,TRBJ2-7,NA,TRBV21-1,CASSKRWDRGREDYEQYF,TGTGCCAGCAGCAAACGGTGGGACAGGGGGCGTGAGGACTACGAGCAGTACTTC
NA,TRBJ1-3,NA,TRBV21-1,CASSKIKGLSGNTIYF,TGTGCCAGCAGCAAAATTAAGGGGCTCTCTGGAAACACCATATATTTT
TRBD1,TRBJ2-2,NA,TRBV18,CASSPTGGEVTGELFF,TGTGCCAGCTCACCAACAGGGGGCGAGGTGACCGGGGAGCTGTTTTTT
NA,TRBJ1-3,NA,TRBV7-2,CASSLRQQTGNTIYF,TGTGCCAGCAGCTTAAGACAGCAAACTGGAAACACCATATATTTT
NA,TRBJ2-7,NA,TRBV27,CASSLLATSYEQYF,TGTGCCAGCAGTTTATTAGCTACCTCCTACGAGCAGTACTTC
NA,TRBJ2-1,NA,TRBV14,CASSLYSRADGNEQFF,TGTGCCAGCAGCCTATACTCGAGGGCGGATGGCAATGAGCAGTTCTTC
NA,TRBJ2-1,NA,TRBV27,CASSPPLQSGSINEQFF,TGTGCCAGCAGCCCGCCTCTCCAAAGTGGCTCCATTAATGAGCAGTTCTTC
TRBD1,TRBJ2-2,NA,TRBV18,CASSPGDRSIDTGELFF,TGTGCCAGCTCACCAGGGGACAGATCAATTGACACCGGGGAGCTGTTTTTT
TRBD1,TRBJ2-7,NA,TRBV10-3,CAIRGRGREQYF,TGTGCCATCAGAGGAAGGGGGCGCGAGCAGTACTTC
NA,TRBJ2-5,NA,TRBV11-3,CASSLSGYQETQYF,TGTGCCAGCAGCTTATCGGGATACCAAGAGACCCAGTACTTC
TRBD1,TRBJ1-2,NA,TRBV14,CASSPRDSRSTIYGYTF,TGTGCCAGCAGCCCCCGGGACAGTCGATCGACTATCTATGGCTACACCTTC
TRBD1,TRBJ1-6,NA,TRBV6-6,CASSWAWDRVDSPLHF,TGTGCCAGCAGTTGGGCTTGGGACAGGGTGGACTCACCCCTCCACTTT
TRBD1,TRBJ2-1,NA,TRBV18,CASSPPPRQGPYNEQFF,TGTGCCAGCTCACCACCTCCCCGACAGGGCCCTTACAATGAGCAGTTCTTC
NA,TRBJ2-1,NA,TRBV3-1/TRBV3-2,CAPCSRLYNEQFF,TGTGCCCCCTGTTCTAGACTATACAATGAGCAGTTCTTC
NA,TRBJ2-7,NA,TRBV7-3,CASSLTGASEQYF,TGTGCCAGCAGCTTAACGGGGGCCTCCGAGCAGTACTTC
TRBD1,TRBJ1-1,NA,TRBV29-1,CSVGDRGAEAFF,TGCAGCGTTGGGGACAGGGGGGCTGAAGCTTTCTTT
NA,TRBJ2-5,once,TRBV6-6,CASSTTETQYF,TGTGCCAGCAGCACTACGGAGACCCAGTACTTC
TRBD1,TRBJ1-3,NA,TRBV6-5,CASSYRGQISGNTIYF,TGTGCCAGCAGTTACCGGGGACAGATCTCTGGAAACACCATATATTTT
TRBD2,TRBJ2-1,NA,TRBV24-1,CATSTGLAGHNEQFF,TGTGCCACCAGCACTGGACTAGCGGGGCACAATGAGCAGTTCTTC
NA,TRBJ1-4,NA,TRBV4-2,CASSQDLYGDGSNEKLFF,TGTGCCAGCAGCCAAGATCTGTACGGGGATGGATCTAATGAAAAACTGTTTTTT
NA,TRBJ1-5,NA,TRBV5-1,CASSLGEFSNQPQHF,TGCGCCAGCAGCTTGGGAGAGTTCAGCAATCAGCCCCAGCATTTT
TRBD2,TRBJ2-3,NA,TRBV5-5,CASSLPPLAGGPDTQYF,TGTGCCAGCAGCTTGCCCCCACTAGCGGGAGGGCCAGATACGCAGTATTTT
TRBD2,TRBJ2-5,NA,TRBV7-8,CASSSLSGATYQETQYF,TGTGCCAGCAGCTCCCTTAGCGGGGCAACGTACCAAGAGACCCAGTACTTC
NA,TRBJ1-6,NA,TRBV6-5,CASSYGADNSPLHF,TGTGCCAGCAGTTACGGGGCGGATAATTCACCCCTCCACTTT
TRBD2,TRBJ2-2,few,TRBV7-9,CASSSPSGANTGELFF,TGTGCCAGCAGCTCGCCTAGCGGCGCGAACACCGGGGAGCTGTTTTTT
NA,TRBJ2-7,few,TRBV21-1,CASSAGTSRSYEQYF,TGTGCCAGCAGCGCTGGGACTAGCCGCTCCTACGAGCAGTACTTC
TRBD2,TRBJ2-3,NA,TRBV5-6,CASRSGGKGTQYF,TGTGCCAGCAGAAGCGGGGGAAAAGGTACGCAGTATTTT
NA,TRBJ1-6,few,TRBV9,CASSVGGGNNSPLHF,TGTGCCAGCAGCGTAGGAGGGGGTAATAATTCACCCCTCCACTTT
TRBD1,TRBJ2-3,NA,TRBV5-1,CASSSSGQATDTQYF,TGCGCCAGCAGCTCTTCGGGACAGGCCACAGATACGCAGTATTTT
TRBD2,TRBJ2-3,NA,TRBV5-8,CASSSGVSGGRSTDTQYF,TGTGCCAGCAGCTCGGGGGTTAGCGGGGGGCGAAGCACAGATACGCAGTATTTT
NA,TRBJ2-7,NA,TRBV5-5,CASSGPGHMSYEQYF,TGTGCCAGCAGCGGGCCGGGACATATGTCCTACGAGCAGTACTTC
NA,TRBJ1-1,NA,TRBV19,CASSIGQVRSGAFF,TGTGCCAGTAGTATAGGACAGGTGAGATCGGGAGCTTTCTTT
NA,TRBJ1-1,few,TRBV9,CASQAAVTGNTEAFF,TGTGCCAGCCAAGCAGCGGTGACAGGGAACACTGAAGCTTTCTTT
TRBD1,TRBJ2-7,NA,TRBV10-2,CASSETDRRYSYEQYF,TGCGCCAGCAGTGAGACGGACAGGCGATACTCCTACGAGCAGTACTTC
NA,TRBJ2-7,NA,TRBV18,CASSSALGQSSYEQYF,TGTGCCAGCTCATCTGCACTGGGCCAAAGCTCCTACGAGCAGTACTTC
NA,TRBJ2-7,NA,TRBV5-1,CASSLVTGGSYEQYF,TGCGCCAGCAGCTTGGTAACAGGTGGCTCCTACGAGCAGTACTTC
NA,TRBJ1-4,NA,TRBV4-3,CASSQGRGINEKLFF,TGCGCCAGCAGCCAAGGAAGGGGCATAAATGAAAAACTGTTTTTT
NA,TRBJ2-5,NA,TRBV7-3,CASSLTRREGETQYF,TGTGCCAGCAGCTTAACGCGCAGGGAAGGCGAGACCCAGTACTTC
TRBD2,TRBJ2-5,once,TRBV7-7,CASSVSGRGETQYF,TGTGCTAGCAGCGTTAGCGGGAGAGGAGAGACCCAGTACTTC
TRBD1,TRBJ1-4,NA,TRBV29-1,CSVLRGQGDEKLFF,TGCAGCGTCCTCCGGGGACAGGGCGACGAAAAACTGTTTTTT
NA,TRBJ1-2,NA,TRBV24-1,CATSEFLTTDSYGYTF,TGTGCCACCAGTGAGTTTTTGACGACAGACAGCTATGGCTACACCTTC
NA,TRBJ1-6,NA,TRBV7-2,CASSLALRDPLHF,TGTGCCAGCAGCTTAGCGTTACGGGATCCCCTCCACTTT
TRBD1,TRBJ2-2,NA,TRBV2,CASSGQGAVGELFF,TGTGCCAGCAGTGGACAGGGGGCTGTCGGGGAGCTGTTTTTT
NA,TRBJ1-1,NA,TRBV10-3,CAISDQGRPEAFF,TGTGCCATCAGTGACCAGGGGCGGCCCGAAGCTTTCTTT
TRBD1,TRBJ1-1,NA,TRBV19,CASSGNRGNTEAFF,TGTGCCAGTAGTGGAAACAGGGGGAACACTGAAGCTTTCTTT